A selection of T cell receptor beta chains follows, all from one sample in a study of CD8 T cells in Susac syndrome. TCRdb processed the immunoSEQ multiplex PCR reads anew with MiXCR; each CDR3 protein has one entry. This sample carries 300,000 or so distinct CDR3 sequences, under 95% of them seen once, and the ten largest clones take about 0.07%. What was sequenced was CD4+ T cells from PBMCs. The receptors stem from a human donor with multiple sclerosis. CDR3s include the opening cysteine and the closing phenylalanine or tryptophan. D genes are given only for firm matches. Clone size is stated in some rows and not others, as once, few, many or a class when expanded.

clone_size	v_call	j_call	d_call	cdr3_length	cdr3_nt	cdr3_aa
-	TRBV6-5	TRBJ2-3	TRBD2	13	TGTGCCAGCAGACTAGCGGACCCAGATACGCAGTATTTT	CASRLADPDTQYF
-	TRBV20-1	TRBJ1-1	-	17	TGCAGTGCTAGAGAGAATTCGAGACGCTATTTGAACACTGAAGCTTTCTTT	CSARENSRRYLNTEAFF
-	TRBV9	TRBJ2-1	-	15	TGTGCCAGCAGCGTGGGCCTGAGCTCCTACAATGAGCAGTTCTTC	CASSVGLSSYNEQFF
-	TRBV11-2	TRBJ2-2	TRBD2	14	TGTGCCAGCAGCTTCCGAGCGGGAGCTCGGGAGCTGTTTTTT	CASSFRAGARELFF
-	TRBV7-9	TRBJ2-5	TRBD1	16	TGTGCCAGCAGCTTAGGGGACAGACTTATGGGAGAGACCCAGTACTTC	CASSLGDRLMGETQYF
-	TRBV10-3	TRBJ1-2	TRBD1	14	TGTGCCATCAGTGCCCAGGGGGCTGGCCATGGCTACACCTTC	CAISAQGAGHGYTF
once	TRBV11-1	TRBJ1-6	TRBD1	17	TGTGCCAGCAGCTCGAAACAGGGGGCAGGGTATAATTCACCCCTCCACTTT	CASSSKQGAGYNSPLHF
-	TRBV29-1	TRBJ2-5	-	11	TGCAGCGTTGTGGGGGAGGAGACCCAGTACTTC	CSVVGEETQYF
-	TRBV5-6	TRBJ1-3	-	14	TGTGCCAGCAGCCGACCGGGACACGGAGACACCATATATTTT	CASSRPGHGDTIYF
-	TRBV19	TRBJ1-2	TRBD1	13	TGTGCCAGTAGTATAGGAGGGGGCACGAGCTACACCTTC	CASSIGGGTSYTF
-	TRBV12-3/TRBV12-4	TRBJ1-5	-	14	TGTGCCAGCAGAAAGGACGGCCGAAATCAGCCCCAGCATTTT	CASRKDGRNQPQHF
-	TRBV6-6	TRBJ1-2	-	13	TGTGCCAGCAGTCGGACCGGGACGAAAGGCTACACCTTC	CASSRTGTKGYTF
-	TRBV12-3/TRBV12-4	TRBJ2-5	TRBD2	16	TGTGCCAGCAGTTTAGTCCAGCGGGAGGGCCAAGAGACCCAGTACTTC	CASSLVQREGQETQYF
-	TRBV7-9	TRBJ1-6	-	15	TGTGCCAGCAGCCCCCCAGGGTCCTATAATTCACCCCTCCACTTT	CASSPPGSYNSPLHF
-	TRBV2	TRBJ1-1	TRBD1	15	TGTGCCAGCAGAAGGGACAGGGGGTCGTCCACTGAAGCTTTCTTT	CASRRDRGSSTEAFF
-	TRBV20-1	TRBJ1-5	-	15	TGCAGTGCTAGCGGGCCCTCAGGGGGCAATCAGCCCCAGCATTTT	CSASGPSGGNQPQHF
-	TRBV12-3/TRBV12-4	TRBJ1-5	-	14	TGTGCCAGCAGTTTCGTACAGGGCAATCAGCCCCAGCATTTT	CASSFVQGNQPQHF
-	TRBV6-5	TRBJ2-3	TRBD2	14	TGTGCCAGCGCCTCGGGACTACCCACAGATACGCAGTATTTT	CASASGLPTDTQYF
-	TRBV5-6	TRBJ2-7	-	13	TGTGCCAGCAGCTTGGGGGGACCGGACGAGCAGTACTTC	CASSLGGPDEQYF
-	TRBV5-4	TRBJ1-3	-	15	TGTGCCAGCAGCTTGGACAGCCTGTCTGGAAACACCATATATTTT	CASSLDSLSGNTIYF
-	TRBV6-5	TRBJ1-2	-	15	TGTGCCAGCAGTAACCGCGAGCCCCGTGCCTATGGCTACACCTTC	CASSNREPRAYGYTF
-	TRBV7-8	TRBJ2-7	-	15	TGTGCCAGCAGCTTAGGTGGGGGGCCCACCTACGAGCAGTACTTC	CASSLGGGPTYEQYF
-	TRBV7-2	TRBJ1-2	TRBD1	13	TGTGCCAGCAGCTTACAGGGGGACTATGGCTACACCTTC	CASSLQGDYGYTF
-	TRBV7-9	TRBJ2-7	-	15	TGTGCCAGCAGCCTATACTCGGGACCAACCTACGAGCAGTACTTC	CASSLYSGPTYEQYF
-	TRBV4-1	TRBJ2-7	-	15	TGCGCCAGCAGCCAAGTGACTAGGGGGTCCTACGAGCAGTACTTC	CASSQVTRGSYEQYF
once	TRBV24-1	TRBJ2-1	TRBD2	17	TGTGCCACCAGTGATTTGAGGGTAGCGGGAGGGATGGGAGAGCAGTTCTTC	CATSDLRVAGGMGEQFF
few	TRBV18	TRBJ2-1	-	12	TGTGCCAGCTCACCACCGAACAATGAGCAGTTCTTC	CASSPPNNEQFF
-	TRBV30	TRBJ2-3	TRBD2	14	TGTGCCTCCCAACCGGGACTAGCGGGAGATACGCAGTATTTT	CASQPGLAGDTQYF
-	TRBV7-2	TRBJ2-1	-	12	TGTGCCAGCAGCCCCTCCTACAATGAGCAGTTCTTC	CASSPSYNEQFF
-	TRBV18	TRBJ1-2	TRBD1	13	TGTGCCAGCTCACCGGGACAGATTAATGGCTACACCTTC	CASSPGQINGYTF
-	TRBV2	TRBJ2-3	-	14	TGTGCCAGCGCGGAGAGGGTGGCTACAGATACGCAGTATTTT	CASAERVATDTQYF
-	TRBV20-1	TRBJ2-5	-	13	TGCAGTGCGGAGGACTCGGGGCAAGAGACCCAGTACTTC	CSAEDSGQETQYF
-	TRBV3-1	TRBJ1-5	TRBD1	14	TGTGCCAGCAGTCGGGACAGAAGCAATCAGCCCCAGCATTTT	CASSRDRSNQPQHF
-	TRBV5-1	TRBJ2-5	-	13	TGCGCCAGCAGCTTAATGTCAGAAGAGACCCAGTACTTC	CASSLMSEETQYF
-	TRBV6-6	TRBJ1-2	-	14	TGTGCCAGCAGTTACGGGATGCCTAACTATGGCTACACCTTC	CASSYGMPNYGYTF
-	TRBV19	TRBJ1-5	-	15	TGTGCCAGTAGTACCGAGGGCGCCTTCAATCAGCCCCAGCATTTT	CASSTEGAFNQPQHF
-	TRBV6-5	TRBJ2-1	-	12	TGTGCCAGCAGCCTTACTAGAAATGAGCAGTTCTTC	CASSLTRNEQFF
-	TRBV15	TRBJ2-7	-	14	TGTGCCACCAGCACCGCAGCTGGGCCCTACGAGCAGTACTTC	CATSTAAGPYEQYF
-	TRBV28	TRBJ1-5	-	15	TGTGCCAGCACCTCAGGGCTGGGCCGTAATCAGCCCCAGCATTTT	CASTSGLGRNQPQHF